These T cell receptor beta chains were read from a single sample in a study of response to subunit inactivated influenza vaccine. TCRdb fed the RT-PCR reads into MiXCR, producing one record per CDR3 protein. The sample has hundreds of thousands of distinct CDR3 sequences; 15% to 19% are singletons. The sample here was PBMCs from blood, taken less than 13 days after vaccination. All receptors come from a man aged 50-60 years who received an inactivated influenza vaccine. Each CDR3 is given with its conserved first and last residue. D genes are given only for firm matches. The size of a clone is reported for some rows only, either as once, few or many, or as a class for expanded clones.

>.|many|TRBJ1-1|TRBV29-1
CSVERGLNTEAFF
TGCAGCGTTGAGAGGGGCCTGAACACTGAAGCTTTCTTT
>.|few|TRBJ2-7|TRBV7-9
CASSDQRDRYEQYF
TGTGCCAGCAGCGATCAAAGAGACAGGTACGAGCAGTACTTC
>.|few|TRBJ2-7|TRBV7-2
CASTQLIGSYEQYF
TGTGCCAGCACCCAACTAATCGGCTCCTACGAGCAGTACTTC
>.|.|TRBJ1-1|TRBV10-3
CAISESEGAEAFF
TGTGCCATCAGTGAGTCAGAGGGGGCTGAAGCTTTCTTT
>.|.|TRBJ2-7|TRBV20-1
CSASLGTWTYEQYF
TGCAGTGCTAGCCTCGGGACATGGACCTACGAGCAGTACTTC
>TRBD2|few|TRBJ2-7|TRBV6-1
CASSRPGLAGEQYF
TGTGCCAGCAGCCGACCGGGACTAGCTGGCGAGCAGTACTTC
>TRBD2|few|TRBJ2-7|TRBV28
CASSPGTSGRAPEQYF
TGTGCCAGCAGTCCCGGGACTAGCGGGAGGGCCCCCGAGCAGTACTTC
>TRBD2|.|TRBJ2-3|TRBV6-2/TRBV6-3
CASSRTSGSRNTQYF
TGTGCCAGCAGTCGGACTAGCGGGAGTCGTAATACGCAGTATTTT
>TRBD2|.|TRBJ2-3|TRBV2
CARSFGELAGETDTQYF
TGTGCCAGATCATTCGGAGAACTAGCGGGGGAGACAGATACGCAGTATTTT
>TRBD1|few|TRBJ2-2|TRBV10-3
CAISEGTGVVGELFF
TGTGCCATCAGTGAGGGGACAGGGGTGGTCGGGGAGCTGTTTTTT
>.|.|TRBJ2-7|TRBV20-1
CSARGLSGQYF
TGCAGTGCTAGAGGCCTGTCGGGGCAGTACTTC
>.|few|TRBJ2-4|TRBV30
CAWSVKGVRVAKNIQYF
TGTGCCTGGAGTGTAAAAGGGGTCCGGGTAGCCAAAAACATTCAGTACTTC
>TRBD1|.|TRBJ2-3|TRBV29-1
CSVRTGATDTQYF
TGCAGCGTCAGAACAGGGGCCACAGATACGCAGTATTTT